These T cell receptor beta chains were read from a single sample in a study of blood T cell repertoires in COVID-19. Method: immunoSEQ multiplex PCR; TCRdb's copy keeps in-frame clones and lacks some. This sample has about 110,000 clones; around nine tenths occur once, and the top ten carry more than 0.9%. The sample taken for sequencing was peripheral blood. The receptors shown here come from a woman in her 30s with acute or convalescent COVID-19. CDR3s include the opening cysteine and the closing phenylalanine or tryptophan. Fields, in order: V gene, D gene, J gene, clone size, CDR3 protein, CDR3 DNA. The D gene is left open where the match is weak. The listing skips clone size in some rows; elsewhere it reads once, few, many or a size class.

v_gene: TRBV9; d_gene: NA; j_gene: TRBJ2-1; abundance: NA; CDR3aa: CASSGGRYNEQFF; CDR3nt: TGTGCCAGCAGCGGGGGGAGGTACAATGAGCAGTTCTTC
v_gene: TRBV10-3; d_gene: TRBD1; j_gene: TRBJ1-3; abundance: once; CDR3aa: CAIRSGGQSSSGNTIYF; CDR3nt: TGTGCCATCCGATCAGGGGGACAGAGCTCCTCTGGAAACACCATATATTTT
v_gene: TRBV11-2; d_gene: NA; j_gene: TRBJ2-7; abundance: NA; CDR3aa: CASSLVPRERTLRYEQYF; CDR3nt: TGTGCCAGCAGCTTAGTTCCCCGGGAGCGGACATTGCGATACGAGCAGTACTTC
v_gene: TRBV27; d_gene: NA; j_gene: TRBJ2-3; abundance: NA; CDR3aa: CASSFISGERTDTQYF; CDR3nt: TGTGCCAGCAGTTTCATCTCAGGGGAGCGCACAGATACGCAGTATTTT
v_gene: TRBV4-2; d_gene: TRBD2; j_gene: TRBJ2-5; abundance: NA; CDR3aa: CASSQKAGEVETQYF; CDR3nt: TGTGCCAGCAGCCAGAAAGCGGGGGAAGTGGAGACCCAGTACTTC
v_gene: TRBV7-3; d_gene: NA; j_gene: TRBJ1-1; abundance: NA; CDR3aa: CASTSDTNTEAFF; CDR3nt: TGTGCCAGCACCTCGGACACGAACACTGAAGCTTTCTTT
v_gene: TRBV4-1; d_gene: NA; j_gene: TRBJ2-7; abundance: NA; CDR3aa: CASSQRLPPGSYEQYF; CDR3nt: TGCGCCAGCAGCCAAAGGCTTCCCCCGGGGTCCTACGAGCAGTACTTC
v_gene: TRBV9; d_gene: NA; j_gene: TRBJ2-5; abundance: NA; CDR3aa: CASSAGPPAETQYF; CDR3nt: TGTGCCAGCAGCGCCGGTCCCCCAGCGGAGACCCAGTACTTC
v_gene: TRBV7-9; d_gene: NA; j_gene: TRBJ2-1; abundance: NA; CDR3aa: CASSRFGGEQFF; CDR3nt: TGTGCCAGCAGCCGATTCGGCGGTGAGCAGTTCTTC
v_gene: TRBV4-1; d_gene: TRBD2; j_gene: TRBJ2-1; abundance: NA; CDR3aa: CASSQEPGLARLNEQFF; CDR3nt: TGCGCCAGCAGCCAGGAACCGGGACTAGCGAGACTCAATGAGCAGTTCTTC
v_gene: TRBV28; d_gene: TRBD1; j_gene: TRBJ1-4; abundance: NA; CDR3aa: CASSSIRDSDPLTNEKLFF; CDR3nt: TGTGCCAGCAGTTCAATCCGGGACAGCGACCCTCTAACTAATGAAAAACTGTTTTTT
v_gene: TRBV14; d_gene: TRBD1; j_gene: TRBJ1-5; abundance: NA; CDR3aa: CASSQGSGGPNQPQHF; CDR3nt: TGTGCCAGCAGCCAAGGGTCAGGGGGCCCCAATCAGCCCCAGCATTTT
v_gene: TRBV19; d_gene: TRBD2; j_gene: TRBJ2-3; abundance: NA; CDR3aa: CASSIDLAGTSGRDTQYF; CDR3nt: TGTGCCAGTAGTATAGATCTGGCAGGGACTAGCGGGAGGGATACGCAGTATTTT
v_gene: TRBV15; d_gene: NA; j_gene: TRBJ1-6; abundance: NA; CDR3aa: CATSSGRGSPLHF; CDR3nt: TGTGCCACCAGCTCTGGCAGGGGCTCACCCCTCCACTTT
v_gene: TRBV7-2; d_gene: NA; j_gene: TRBJ1-1; abundance: NA; CDR3aa: CASSLRRGYDTEAFF; CDR3nt: TGTGCCAGCAGCTTGAGGAGGGGATACGACACTGAAGCTTTCTTT
v_gene: TRBV4-1; d_gene: TRBD1; j_gene: TRBJ2-7; abundance: NA; CDR3aa: CASSLAGTGDYEQYF; CDR3nt: TGCGCCAGCAGCCTAGCCGGGACAGGGGACTACGAGCAGTACTTC
v_gene: TRBV6-1; d_gene: NA; j_gene: TRBJ2-4; abundance: once; CDR3aa: CASSEAGSIQYF; CDR3nt: TGTGCCAGCAGTGAAGCGGGGAGCATTCAGTACTTC
v_gene: TRBV12-3/TRBV12-4; d_gene: NA; j_gene: TRBJ1-5; abundance: NA; CDR3aa: CASSFRVNQPQHF; CDR3nt: TGTGCCAGCAGTTTCAGGGTCAATCAGCCCCAGCATTTT
v_gene: TRBV28; d_gene: NA; j_gene: TRBJ2-2; abundance: NA; CDR3aa: CASSLRVLAGFFAPTGELFF; CDR3nt: TGTGCCAGCAGTTTACGAGTGCTTGCGGGCTTTTTCGCTCCAACCGGGGAGCTGTTTTTT
v_gene: TRBV6-5; d_gene: TRBD2; j_gene: TRBJ2-1; abundance: NA; CDR3aa: CAGSSGDNEQFF; CDR3nt: TGTGCCGGCTCTAGCGGGGACAATGAGCAGTTCTTC
v_gene: TRBV7-8; d_gene: NA; j_gene: TRBJ2-3; abundance: NA; CDR3aa: CASSSPVSGYTDTQYF; CDR3nt: TGTGCCAGCAGCTCTCCGGTGAGCGGTTACACAGATACGCAGTATTTT
v_gene: TRBV2; d_gene: NA; j_gene: TRBJ2-1; abundance: once; CDR3aa: CATLRDSYNEQFF; CDR3nt: TGTGCCACCCTCAGGGACTCTTACAATGAGCAGTTCTTC
v_gene: TRBV28; d_gene: NA; j_gene: TRBJ2-7; abundance: once; CDR3aa: CASRTKGDGYYEQYF; CDR3nt: TGTGCCAGCAGGACTAAGGGGGATGGATACTACGAGCAGTACTTC
v_gene: TRBV28; d_gene: NA; j_gene: TRBJ1-1; abundance: NA; CDR3aa: CASKGDTNTEAFF; CDR3nt: TGTGCCAGCAAAGGGGACACCAACACTGAAGCTTTCTTT
v_gene: TRBV27; d_gene: TRBD2; j_gene: TRBJ2-1; abundance: NA; CDR3aa: CASTKYLAGGLYNEQFF; CDR3nt: TGTGCCAGCACCAAATATCTAGCGGGGGGTCTCTACAATGAGCAGTTCTTC
v_gene: TRBV6-5; d_gene: TRBD2; j_gene: TRBJ2-3; abundance: NA; CDR3aa: CATGRGEPSTDTQYF; CDR3nt: TGTGCCACCGGGAGGGGGGAGCCGAGCACAGATACGCAGTATTTT
v_gene: TRBV6-2/TRBV6-3; d_gene: TRBD2; j_gene: TRBJ2-7; abundance: NA; CDR3aa: CASSASGSRYEQYF; CDR3nt: TGTGCCAGCAGCGCTAGCGGGAGTAGGTACGAGCAGTACTTC
v_gene: TRBV10-3; d_gene: TRBD1; j_gene: TRBJ2-2; abundance: few; CDR3aa: CAISPQGAGELFF; CDR3nt: TGTGCCATCAGTCCACAGGGGGCCGGGGAGCTGTTTTTT
v_gene: TRBV6-2/TRBV6-3; d_gene: NA; j_gene: TRBJ1-1; abundance: NA; CDR3aa: CASSLSPSNTEAFF; CDR3nt: TGTGCCAGCAGCTTATCTCCTTCGAACACTGAAGCTTTCTTT
v_gene: TRBV6-5; d_gene: TRBD1; j_gene: TRBJ1-6; abundance: NA; CDR3aa: CASRLQGARGSPLHF; CDR3nt: TGTGCCAGCAGGCTACAGGGGGCGCGTGGTTCACCCCTCCACTTT
v_gene: TRBV4-1; d_gene: NA; j_gene: TRBJ1-2; abundance: NA; CDR3aa: CASSEGFGYTF; CDR3nt: TGCGCCAGCAGCGAGGGATTTGGCTACACCTTC
v_gene: TRBV5-6; d_gene: NA; j_gene: TRBJ1-1; abundance: NA; CDR3aa: CASSSLREAFF; CDR3nt: TGTGCCAGCAGCTCACTAAGGGAAGCTTTCTTT
v_gene: TRBV5-4; d_gene: NA; j_gene: TRBJ1-2; abundance: few; CDR3aa: CASSLAARVGYGYTF; CDR3nt: TGTGCCAGCAGCTTGGCCGCCAGGGTGGGGTATGGCTACACCTTC
v_gene: TRBV18; d_gene: NA; j_gene: TRBJ2-6; abundance: NA; CDR3aa: CASSPNTRSSGANVLTF; CDR3nt: TGTGCCAGCTCACCGAACACCCGAAGCTCTGGGGCCAACGTCCTGACTTTC
v_gene: TRBV4-2; d_gene: TRBD1; j_gene: TRBJ2-1; abundance: NA; CDR3aa: CASSQVRGTDEQFF; CDR3nt: TGTGCCAGCAGCCAAGTCAGAGGGACAGATGAGCAGTTCTTC
v_gene: TRBV28; d_gene: NA; j_gene: TRBJ1-4; abundance: NA; CDR3aa: CASSLQVGEKLFF; CDR3nt: TGTGCCAGCAGTTTGCAGGTCGGTGAAAAACTGTTTTTT
v_gene: TRBV19; d_gene: NA; j_gene: TRBJ2-3; abundance: NA; CDR3aa: CASSIGGLEDTQYF; CDR3nt: TGTGCCAGTAGCATCGGGGGGCTAGAAGATACGCAGTATTTT
v_gene: TRBV3-1/TRBV3-2; d_gene: NA; j_gene: TRBJ1-6; abundance: NA; CDR3aa: CASSHNRAASNSPLHF; CDR3nt: TGTGCCAGCAGCCATAACAGGGCCGCAAGTAATTCACCCCTCCACTTT
v_gene: TRBV29-1; d_gene: TRBD1; j_gene: TRBJ2-3; abundance: NA; CDR3aa: CSVVPNRDRVIDTQYF; CDR3nt: TGCAGCGTTGTACCTAACCGGGACAGGGTTATAGATACGCAGTATTTT
v_gene: TRBV9; d_gene: NA; j_gene: TRBJ1-2; abundance: NA; CDR3aa: CASSVTGSSYGYTF; CDR3nt: TGTGCCAGCAGCGTCACAGGGAGTAGCTATGGCTACACCTTC
v_gene: TRBV28; d_gene: TRBD2; j_gene: TRBJ2-2; abundance: NA; CDR3aa: CASSAGLSSLNTGELFF; CDR3nt: TGTGCCAGCAGCGCGGGACTATCGTCGCTTAACACCGGGGAGCTGTTTTTT
v_gene: TRBV28; d_gene: NA; j_gene: TRBJ1-5; abundance: NA; CDR3aa: CASSLGWGNQPQHF; CDR3nt: TGTGCCAGCAGTTTAGGGTGGGGCAACCAGCCCCAGCATTTT
v_gene: TRBV28; d_gene: TRBD2; j_gene: TRBJ2-3; abundance: NA; CDR3aa: CASLSLADTQYF; CDR3nt: TGTGCCAGCCTCTCACTAGCGGATACGCAGTATTTT
v_gene: TRBV5-4; d_gene: NA; j_gene: TRBJ1-2; abundance: NA; CDR3aa: CASSLSAGNAYGYTF; CDR3nt: TGTGCCAGCAGCTTATCGGCAGGGAACGCTTATGGCTACACCTTC
v_gene: TRBV7-2; d_gene: NA; j_gene: TRBJ2-1; abundance: NA; CDR3aa: CASSLAGSPRSTEQFF; CDR3nt: TGTGCCAGCAGCTTGGCGGGCAGCCCAAGGTCCACGGAGCAGTTCTTC
v_gene: TRBV5-1; d_gene: NA; j_gene: TRBJ2-3; abundance: NA; CDR3aa: CASSLAGVGSDTQYF; CDR3nt: TGCGCCAGCAGCTTGGCGGGAGTAGGGTCAGATACGCAGTATTTT
v_gene: TRBV7-6; d_gene: TRBD2; j_gene: TRBJ2-7; abundance: once; CDR3aa: CASSVAGAAYEQYF; CDR3nt: TGTGCCAGCAGCGTAGCGGGGGCAGCCTACGAGCAGTACTTC
v_gene: TRBV19; d_gene: NA; j_gene: TRBJ2-1; abundance: NA; CDR3aa: CASSPRQAAYNEQFF; CDR3nt: TGTGCCAGTAGTCCCCGACAGGCCGCCTACAATGAGCAGTTCTTC
v_gene: TRBV7-9; d_gene: NA; j_gene: TRBJ2-3; abundance: NA; CDR3aa: CASSLEGGQTDTQYF; CDR3nt: TGTGCCAGCAGCTTAGAGGGGGGGCAAACAGATACGCAGTATTTT
v_gene: TRBV4-2; d_gene: TRBD1; j_gene: TRBJ1-4; abundance: NA; CDR3aa: CASSQTPGQGLTTNEKLFF; CDR3nt: TGTGCCAGCAGCCAAACACCGGGACAGGGATTAACAACTAATGAAAAACTGTTTTTT
v_gene: TRBV6-5; d_gene: NA; j_gene: TRBJ2-5; abundance: once; CDR3aa: CASSYEGDERETQYF; CDR3nt: TGTGCCAGCAGTTACGAAGGGGATGAAAGAGAGACCCAGTACTTC
v_gene: TRBV15; d_gene: NA; j_gene: TRBJ2-7; abundance: NA; CDR3aa: CATRLNRDSYEQYF; CDR3nt: TGTGCCACCAGGTTAAACAGGGATTCCTACGAGCAGTACTTC
v_gene: TRBV10-2; d_gene: NA; j_gene: TRBJ1-1; abundance: NA; CDR3aa: CASSEQASTEAFF; CDR3nt: TGCGCCAGCAGTGAGCAGGCATCCACTGAAGCTTTCTTT
v_gene: TRBV3-1/TRBV3-2; d_gene: TRBD2; j_gene: TRBJ2-5; abundance: NA; CDR3aa: CASSRGTSGGVGETQYF; CDR3nt: TGTGCCAGCAGCCGAGGGACTAGCGGGGGGGTAGGAGAGACCCAGTACTTC
v_gene: TRBV19; d_gene: NA; j_gene: TRBJ2-2; abundance: NA; CDR3aa: CASRSSNTGELFF; CDR3nt: TGTGCCAGTAGAAGCTCGAACACCGGGGAGCTGTTTTTT
v_gene: TRBV7-9; d_gene: NA; j_gene: TRBJ2-7; abundance: NA; CDR3aa: CASSLAKRPYEQYF; CDR3nt: TGTGCCAGCAGCTTAGCTAAGCGGCCCTACGAGCAGTACTTC
v_gene: TRBV4-3; d_gene: TRBD2; j_gene: TRBJ2-2; abundance: NA; CDR3aa: CASSHYGTSTGELFF; CDR3nt: TGCGCCAGCAGCCACTACGGGACTAGCACCGGGGAGCTGTTTTTT